Sequencing of this T cell receptor (beta chain) was carried out in a study of T cell responses to AZD1222 COVID-19 vaccine. General observations from the study: Donors skewed white British and female; clonal diversity was possibly underestimated. Nearly half of the spike-specific TCRs reportedly recognize variant regions that carry no mutations.

Generated by immunoSEQ multiplex PCR, the TCRdb table keeps only in-frame clones and is missing some. The repertoire consists of around 100,000 clones, with around 89% occurring once and the leading ten covering roughly 2%. Comment on this clone: The target antigen is unknown.

The source was peripheral blood, collected on day 0 of AZD1222 vaccination. The clonotype comes from an adult in good health.

CDR3 in amino acids: CATSRPTSGTGDMNTEAFF. The CDR3, as DNA: TGTGCCACCAGCAGGCCAACCTCCGGGACAGGGGACATGAACACTGAAGCTTTCTTT. The rearrangement links TRBV15 to TRBJ1-1, with 10 positions matching TRBD1. Germline V lookup: CDR1 LNHNV, CDR2 YYDKDF (reference sequence). V lost 3 bases, J lost 0 bases, and 13 bases stayed unmatched. The length of the CDR3 is 19 residues.